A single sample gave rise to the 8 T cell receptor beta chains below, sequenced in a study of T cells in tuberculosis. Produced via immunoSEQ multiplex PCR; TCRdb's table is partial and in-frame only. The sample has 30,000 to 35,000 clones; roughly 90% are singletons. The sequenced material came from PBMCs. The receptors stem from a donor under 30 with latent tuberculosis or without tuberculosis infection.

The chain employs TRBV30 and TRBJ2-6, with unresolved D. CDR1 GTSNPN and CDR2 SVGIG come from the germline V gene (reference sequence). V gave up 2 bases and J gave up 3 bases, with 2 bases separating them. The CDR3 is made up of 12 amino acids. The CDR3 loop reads CAWSYGANVLTF. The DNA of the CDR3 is TGTGCCTGGAGTTATGGGGCCAACGTCCTGACTTTC.

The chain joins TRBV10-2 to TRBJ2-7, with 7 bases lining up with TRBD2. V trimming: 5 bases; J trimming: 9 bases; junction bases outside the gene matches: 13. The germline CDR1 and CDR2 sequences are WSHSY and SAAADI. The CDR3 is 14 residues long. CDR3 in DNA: TGCGCCAGCAGTACCGGACTAGAAGTGTCAGGGCAGTACTTC. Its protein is CASSTGLEVSGQYF.

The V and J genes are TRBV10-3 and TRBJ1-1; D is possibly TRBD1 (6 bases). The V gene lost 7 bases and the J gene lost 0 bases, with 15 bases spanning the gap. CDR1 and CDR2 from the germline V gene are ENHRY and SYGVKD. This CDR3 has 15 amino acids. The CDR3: CAITPATGMNTEAFF. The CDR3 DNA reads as TGTGCCATCACCCCTGCGACAGGAATGAACACTGAAGCTTTCTTT.

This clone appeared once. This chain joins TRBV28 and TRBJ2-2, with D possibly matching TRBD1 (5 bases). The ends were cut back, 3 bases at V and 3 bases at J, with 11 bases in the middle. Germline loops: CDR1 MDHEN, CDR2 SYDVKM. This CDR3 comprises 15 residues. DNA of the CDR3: TGTGCCAGCAGTTTCCAGGGCTACTACACCGGGGAGCTGTTTTTT. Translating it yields CASSFQGYYTGELFF.

CDR3 in amino acids: CASSSRDGYTF. The CDR3 DNA is TGCGCCAGCAGCTCGAGAGATGGCTACACCTTC. V usage is TRBV5-1 and J usage is TRBJ1-2; D is unresolved. There are 11 residues in the CDR3. The V gene's germline CDR1 is SGHRS and CDR2 YFSETQ. Trimming removed 3 bases at V and 6 bases at J, with 6 bases between.

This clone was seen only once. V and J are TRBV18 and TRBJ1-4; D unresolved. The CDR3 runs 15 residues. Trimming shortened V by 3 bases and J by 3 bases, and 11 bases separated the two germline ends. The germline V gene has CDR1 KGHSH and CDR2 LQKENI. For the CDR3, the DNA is TGTGCCAGCTCACCCCGCCCGGGAGCTAATGAAAAACTGTTTTTT. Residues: CASSPRPGANEKLFF.

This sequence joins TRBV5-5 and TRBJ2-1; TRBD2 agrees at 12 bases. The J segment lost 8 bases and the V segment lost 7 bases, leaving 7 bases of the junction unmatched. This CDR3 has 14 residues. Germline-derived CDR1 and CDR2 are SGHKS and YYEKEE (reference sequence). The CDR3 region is CASSLAGGTYEQFF. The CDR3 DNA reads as TGTGCCAGCTCCCTAGCGGGAGGGACGTATGAGCAGTTCTTC. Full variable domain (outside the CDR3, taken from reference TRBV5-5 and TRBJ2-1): DAGVTQSPTHLIKTRGQQVTLRCSPISGHKSVSWYQQVLGQGPQFIFQYYEKEERGRGNFPDRFSARQFPNYSSELNVNALLLGDSALYLCASSLAGGTYEQFFGPGTRLTVL.

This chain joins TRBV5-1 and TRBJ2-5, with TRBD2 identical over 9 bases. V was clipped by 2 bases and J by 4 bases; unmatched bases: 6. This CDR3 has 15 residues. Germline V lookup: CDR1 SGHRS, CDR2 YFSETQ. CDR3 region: CASSLQTSGGETQYF. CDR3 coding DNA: TGCGCCAGCAGCTTACAGACTAGCGGCGGAGAGACCCAGTACTTC.